The 9 T cell receptor beta chains reported below all come from one sample, sequenced in a study of long-term antiretroviral therapy in people with HIV. The run of the v3.0 immunoSEQ assay was at survey level. Some clones are missing from TCRdb's copy, which holds only in-frame ones; the method was immunoSEQ multiplex PCR. The table lists roughly 50,000 clones, roughly four fifths of them singletons, with around 3.2% in the top ten. This specimen was unsorted PBMCs, taken 0.8 years after starting antiretroviral therapy. These receptors were collected from a woman aged 18-29 years with HIV.

This clone was counted a single time. The genes are TRBV9 and TRBJ1-1, with D unresolved. Trimming took off 0 bases at V and 5 bases at J, with 14 bases between the two ends. The CDR3 length is 15 residues. Per the germline V gene, CDR1 is SGDLS and CDR2 is YYNGEE. DNA for the CDR3: TGTGCCAGCAGCGTAGGTACGGCCAGAACGACTGAAGCTTTCTTT. It translates to CASSVGTARTTEAFF.

The chain carries TRBV4-2 and TRBJ2-7; weak D call: TRBD2 (6 bases). CDR1 is LGHNA, CDR2 YNFKEQ, per germline. The CDR3 totals 14 residues. V was trimmed by 2 bases and J by 5 bases, leaving 13 bases between them. The CDR3 protein is CASSQRSGYDEQYF. The DNA of the CDR3 is TGTGCCAGCAGCCAAAGGAGCGGGTACGACGAGCAGTACTTC.

Only one count was recorded for this clone. V and J are TRBV28 and TRBJ1-2; TRBD1 matches at 10 bases. From germline, CDR1 is MDHEN and CDR2 SYDVKM. The length of the CDR3 is 15 residues. V was clipped by 5 bases and J by 6 bases; unmatched bases: 9. CDR3 region: CASSIITGTGDGYTF. The CDR3 DNA follows: TGTGCCAGCAGTATAATCACCGGGACAGGGGATGGCTACACCTTC.

The CDR3 protein is CASRDRVAYEQYF. As DNA, the CDR3 is TGTGCCAGTCGGGACAGGGTGGCCTACGAGCAGTACTTC. This chain uses TRBV19 with TRBJ2-7; 9 bases are shared with TRBD1. The CDR3 loop spans 13 amino acids. The germline CDR1 and CDR2 sequences are LNHDA and SQIVND (reference sequence). Trimming removed 8 bases from V and 2 bases from J; junction bases left unmatched: 4.

This chain uses TRBV19 with TRBJ1-5; unclear D gene. V was pared by 7 bases and J by 4 bases, with 8 bases between. CDR3 size: 12 residues. Germline V gene sequence: CDR1 LNHDA, CDR2 SQIVND (reference sequence). The chain's CDR3 is CASTDGNQPQHF. Here the CDR3 DNA reads TGTGCCAGTACCGACGGGAATCAGCCCCAGCATTTT.

The chain couples TRBV6-5 to TRBJ1-1; 8 positions agree with TRBD1. The trim removed 5 bases at V and 1 base at J, leaving 3 bases unmatched. The CDR3 spans 14 residues. In germline, CDR1 is MNHEY, CDR2 SVGAGI. CDR3 nucleotides: TGTGCCAGCAGTAGAGACAGGGGGAACACTGAAGCTTTCTTT. As protein: CASSRDRGNTEAFF.

The chain carries TRBV11-2 and TRBJ2-2; TRBD1 matches 7 bases. Germline V CDR1 and CDR2: SGHAT, FQNNGV. The CDR3 spans 16 residues. Trimming at V came to 0 bases and at J to 4 bases, leaving 5 bases not matched to a gene. CDR3 coding DNA: TGTGCCAGCAGCTTAGATTTTAGGGGGCGCACCGGGGAGCTGTTTTTT. Amino acids: CASSLDFRGRTGELFF.

This clone was counted once. The rearrangement uses TRBV21-1 and TRBJ2-7; the table's D call of TRBD1 was not tested on the DNA. TRBV21-1 is marked as a pseudogene. The length of the CDR3 is 14 residues. CDR3 sequence reads: CASSKQDSSYEQYF. CDR3 coding DNA: TGTGCCAGCAGCAAGCAGGACAGCTCCTACGAGCAGTACTTC.

This chain's CDR3 is CASRAGQGSPWGYTF. CDR3 nucleotide sequence: TGTGCCAGCAGGGCCGGACAGGGATCCCCTTGGGGCTACACCTTC. The V gene is TRBV6-4, the J gene TRBJ1-2, with 8 bases matching TRBD1. The CDR3 covers 15 residues. Germline CDR1 MRHNA, CDR2 SNTAGT. The V gene end was trimmed by 6 bases and the J gene end by 8 bases; junction bases not matched to a gene: 14.